The 2 T cell receptor beta chains in this list originate from one sample, sequenced in a study of T cell repertoires in cytomegalovirus infection. TCRdb itself ran the reads through MiXCR, one entry per CDR3 protein. The repertoire holds approximately 190,000 distinct CDR3 sequences, with approximately 9.6% as singletons. Sequenced: PBMCs. The receptors shown here come from a human donor in good health (CMV status not recorded). Some clones in this sample may be carry-over from other donors' samples.

About this clonotype itself: A read error is possible here, since a much larger clone lies one base away. The rearrangement joins TRBV28 to TRBJ2-2; D assignment may be TRBD1 or TRBD2 (6 bases each). Germline values: CDR1 MDHEN, CDR2 SYDVKM. V was pared by 6 bases and J by 3 bases, with 14 bases between. This CDR3 region has 15 residues. Here the CDR3 reads CASRIRGPDTGELFF. The CDR3 DNA sequence: TGTGCCAGCAGGATCCGGGGGCCGGACACCGGGGAGCTGTTTTTT.

J is TRBJ2-7 and V is TRBV5-1; D uncertain. The CDR3 is 14 amino acids. Per germline, CDR1 SGHRS and CDR2 YFSETQ. The V gene lost 2 bases and the J gene lost 2 bases, with 11 bases spanning the gap. CDR3 sequence reads: CASSFHGSAYEQYF. DNA of the CDR3: TGCGCCAGCAGCTTCCATGGTAGTGCCTACGAGCAGTACTTC.